The entry that follows covers one TCR beta chain sequence. Its antigen remains undetermined. Base qualities are not at hand, and no much larger clone is one base apart. The sample originates from a study of T cell responses to AZD1222 COVID-19 vaccine (dated by TCRdb to the early 2020s). About the study as a whole: AZD1222 recipients with second doses at about 4 weeks or about 12 weeks were pooled, because spike-specific TCR depth and breadth did not differ between schedules. A total of roughly 240 trial participants underwent TCR sequencing, of whom 200 to 220 received two doses of AZD1222 and about 26 received two doses of the MenACWY control vaccine. Trial participants were enrolled by age into 18-55, 56-69 and 70-plus year subgroups, with 148, 28 and 57 TCR-sequenced participants respectively. Study-wide findings and limitations: Vaccine-associated CD4 TCRs spanned the whole spike protein, with dominant responses in regions 160-218 and 743-854. Participants were mostly white British, with more females than males. The authors suggested clonal diversity may have been underestimated. The 56-69-year group was small, and its depth increase did not reach significance, likely because of low power. Spike-specific TCR breadth and depth rose significantly after two AZD1222 doses compared with day 0 and with MenACWY recipients. Nearly half of unique spike-specific TCRs reportedly recognized epitopes outside regions mutated in the B.1.351 and B.1.1.7 variants. No day 14 peak-response samples were available, so repertoires were characterized only after the peak T cell response. Conclusions about previously exposed vaccinees are limited because only six or seven AZD1222 recipients were SARS-CoV-2 seropositive at baseline.

The CDR3 regions of human TCRbeta chains were analyzed by immunosequencing. For the original study's pipeline: Repertoire TCRs were matched against a reference library of SARS-CoV-2-specific TCRs generated with the MIRA antigen-specificity platform. Breadth was defined as the fraction of unique TCRs that were SARS-CoV-2-associated. Depth was defined as the fraction of total T cells that were SARS-CoV-2-associated. Using the MIRA data, every spike-specific TCR was mapped to the spike region that the TCR reacted to and assigned to either a CD4 or a CD8 class. Log10-transformed breadth and depth values were compared by one-way ANOVA with Sidak's multiple comparisons tests. In its TCRdb copy, this immuneACCESS table keeps in-frame sequences only and misses some clones. Where compared with another copy, unresolved V genes explain less than half of these, and the others have no known cause. The DNA gave D and trimming, while V, J and clone size come from that table. The sample table holds 130,000 or so clones, of which about 94% were seen once. Of the sample, roughly 6.6% is held by the ten largest clones.

The time point label, read with the paper, signifies: baseline before first vaccination. Vaccinee samples came from UK trials COV001 and COV002, including a single-blind randomized controlled phase 2/3 trial of AZD1222 (ChAdOx1 nCoV-19) in healthy adults. Trial participant PBMC samples were collected at day 0 and day 28 after the second dose for TCRbeta chain sequencing. V and J are trimmed by 2 bases and 3 bases, and the gene matches miss 11 bases of the junction. The germline V gene gives CDR1 as MDHEN and CDR2 as SYDVKM. The CDR3 sequence holds 17 residues, the cysteine and phenylalanine included. The retained sequence is limited to the CDR3, 51 bases, with the frame set at the first base.

The sample consisted of peripheral blood, taken on day 0 of AZD1222 vaccination. This sequence uses TRBV28 and TRBJ1-2; the central 8 bases match TRBD1. The receptor was isolated from an adult in good health. The CDR3 region: CASSLAKSGGPDYGYTF. The bases read TGTGCCAGCAGTTTAGCAAAGTCAGGGGGCCCGGACTATGGCTACACCTTC.